This T cell receptor beta chain was sequenced for a study of T cell responses to AZD1222 COVID-19 vaccine. A word on this clone: Its antigen is currently unknown.

Generated by immunoSEQ multiplex PCR, the TCRdb table keeps only in-frame clones and is missing some. The repertoire has fewer than 150,000 clones, around 89% of them found once; the top ten carry roughly 7%. The study, taken as a whole, reports: Across spike, vaccine-associated CD4 TCRs were found, dominant at 160-218 and 743-854. Only a handful of AZD1222 recipients were seropositive at baseline.

This CDR3 is built from 15 residues. In germline, CDR1 is MNHEY, CDR2 SVGAGI. The junction had 7 bases not matched to a gene; V was cut back by 6 bases and J by 7 bases. The sequences come from peripheral blood, collected 28 days after the second AZD1222 dose. The chain has TRBV6-5 and TRBJ2-3; TRBD2 matches 13 bases. The sequence was obtained from an adult who received the AZD1222 COVID-19 vaccine. The CDR3 DNA reads TGTGCCAGCAGCAAACCCGGGACTAGCGGGAATACGCAGTATTTT. Translating it yields CASSKPGTSGNTQYF.